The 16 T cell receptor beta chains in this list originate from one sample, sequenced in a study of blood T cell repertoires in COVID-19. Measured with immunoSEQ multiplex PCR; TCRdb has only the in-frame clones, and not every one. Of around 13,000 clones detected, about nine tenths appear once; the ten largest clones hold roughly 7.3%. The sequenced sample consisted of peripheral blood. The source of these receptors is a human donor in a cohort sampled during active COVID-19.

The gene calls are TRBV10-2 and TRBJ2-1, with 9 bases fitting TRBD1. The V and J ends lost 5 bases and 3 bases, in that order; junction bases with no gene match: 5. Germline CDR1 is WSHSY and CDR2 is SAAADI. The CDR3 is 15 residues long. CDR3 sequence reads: CASSSGTGSYNEQFF. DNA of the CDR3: TGCGCCAGCAGTTCCGGGACAGGGAGCTACAATGAGCAGTTCTTC.

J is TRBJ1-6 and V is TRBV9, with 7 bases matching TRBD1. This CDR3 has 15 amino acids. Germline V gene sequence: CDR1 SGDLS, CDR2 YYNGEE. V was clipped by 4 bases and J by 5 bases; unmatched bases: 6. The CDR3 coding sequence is TGTGCCAGCAGCACCTCTGGACAGGATAATTCACCCCTCCACTTT. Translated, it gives CASSTSGQDNSPLHF.

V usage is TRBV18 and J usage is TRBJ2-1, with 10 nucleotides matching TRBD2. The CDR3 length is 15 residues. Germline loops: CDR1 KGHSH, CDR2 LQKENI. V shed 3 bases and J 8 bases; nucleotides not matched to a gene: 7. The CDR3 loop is CASSPPAGGPDEQFF. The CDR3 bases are TGTGCCAGCTCACCGCCAGCGGGAGGGCCGGATGAGCAGTTCTTC.

CDR3 residues: CASRGGAGARNEQFF. The CDR3 coding sequence is TGTGCCAGCAGAGGGGGGGCGGGAGCCCGCAATGAGCAGTTCTTC. The rearrangement uses TRBV6-5 and TRBJ2-1; D is possibly TRBD2 (7 bases). Germline values: CDR1 MNHEY, CDR2 SVGAGI. V was pared by 6 bases and J by 6 bases, with 18 bases between. This CDR3 has 15 amino acids.

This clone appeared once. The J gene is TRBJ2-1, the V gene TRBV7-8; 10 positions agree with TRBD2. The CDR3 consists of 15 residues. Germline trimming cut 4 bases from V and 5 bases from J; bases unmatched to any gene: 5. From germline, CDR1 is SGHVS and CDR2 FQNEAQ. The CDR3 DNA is TGTGCCAGCAGCTCATTCGGGACTAGCGACAATGAGCAGTTCTTC. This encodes CASSSFGTSDNEQFF.

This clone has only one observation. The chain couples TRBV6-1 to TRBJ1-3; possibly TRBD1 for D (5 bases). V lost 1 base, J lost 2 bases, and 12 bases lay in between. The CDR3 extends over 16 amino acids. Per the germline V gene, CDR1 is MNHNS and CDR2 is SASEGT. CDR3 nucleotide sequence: TGTGCCAGCAGTGAAGATAGATGGGGGGCTGGAAACACCATATATTTT. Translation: CASSEDRWGAGNTIYF.

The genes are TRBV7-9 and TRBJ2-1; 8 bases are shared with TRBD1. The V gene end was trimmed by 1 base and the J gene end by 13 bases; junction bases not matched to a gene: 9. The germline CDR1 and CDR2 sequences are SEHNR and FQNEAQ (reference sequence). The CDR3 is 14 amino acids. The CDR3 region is CASSLGSDRAGQFF. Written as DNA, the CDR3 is TGTGCCAGCAGCTTAGGATCGGACAGGGCGGGTCAGTTCTTC.

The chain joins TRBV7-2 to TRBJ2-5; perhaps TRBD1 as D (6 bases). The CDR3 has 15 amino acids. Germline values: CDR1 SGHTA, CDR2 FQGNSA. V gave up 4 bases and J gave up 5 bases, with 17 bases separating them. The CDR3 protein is CASSSPGQWRETQYF. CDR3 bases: TGTGCCAGCAGCTCCCCGGGACAATGGCGGGAGACCCAGTACTTC.

The CDR3 protein is CASSSGLAGADGVDTQYF. In DNA form, the CDR3 reads TGTGCCAGCAGCTCCGGACTAGCGGGAGCCGATGGGGTTGATACGCAGTATTTT. The gene calls are TRBV7-9 and TRBJ2-3; 13 bases fit TRBD2. With 4 bases clipped from V and 6 bases from J, the junction kept 13 bases outside the gene matches. The CDR3 loop spans 18 amino acids. CDR1 is SEHNR, CDR2 FQNEAQ, per germline (reference sequence).

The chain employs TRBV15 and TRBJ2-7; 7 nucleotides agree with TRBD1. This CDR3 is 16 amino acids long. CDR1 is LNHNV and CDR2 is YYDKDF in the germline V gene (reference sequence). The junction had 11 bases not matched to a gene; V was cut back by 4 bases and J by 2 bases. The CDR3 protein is CATSMTRTGSTYEQYF. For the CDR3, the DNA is TGTGCCACCAGCATGACCCGGACAGGTAGTACCTACGAGCAGTACTTC.

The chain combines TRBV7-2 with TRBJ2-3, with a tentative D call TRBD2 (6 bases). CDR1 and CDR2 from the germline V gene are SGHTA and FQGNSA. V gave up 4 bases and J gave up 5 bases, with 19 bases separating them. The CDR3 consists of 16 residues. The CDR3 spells CASSSRPGLLLDTQYF. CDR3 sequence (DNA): TGTGCCAGCAGCTCCCGGCCGGGACTGCTTCTAGATACGCAGTATTTT. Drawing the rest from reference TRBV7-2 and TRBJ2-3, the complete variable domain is GAGVSQSPSNKVTEKGKDVELRCDPISGHTALYWYRQSLGQGLEFLIYFQGNSAPDKSGLPSDRFSAERTGGSVSTLTIQRTQQEDSAVYLCASSSRPGLLLDTQYFGPGTRLTVL.

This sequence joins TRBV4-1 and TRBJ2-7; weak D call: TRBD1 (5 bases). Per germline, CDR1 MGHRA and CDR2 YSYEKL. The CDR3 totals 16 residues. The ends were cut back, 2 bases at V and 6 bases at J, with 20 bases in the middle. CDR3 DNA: TGCGCCAGCAGCCAACAGCATTCAGGGCCTATCGCCGAGCAGTACTTC. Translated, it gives CASSQQHSGPIAEQYF.

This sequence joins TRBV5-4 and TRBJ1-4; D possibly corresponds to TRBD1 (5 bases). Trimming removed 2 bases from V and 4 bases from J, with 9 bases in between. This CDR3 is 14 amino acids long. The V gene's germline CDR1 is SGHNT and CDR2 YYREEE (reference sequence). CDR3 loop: CASSFGGGNEKLFF. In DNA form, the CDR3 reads TGTGCCAGCAGCTTTGGGGGGGGTAATGAAAAACTGTTTTTT. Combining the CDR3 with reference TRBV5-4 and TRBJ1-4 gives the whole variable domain ETGVTQSPTHLIKTRGQQVTLRCSSQSGHNTVSWYQQALGQGPQFIFQYYREEENGRGNFPPRFSGLQFPNYSSELNVNALELDDSALYLCASSFGGGNEKLFFGSGTQLSVL.

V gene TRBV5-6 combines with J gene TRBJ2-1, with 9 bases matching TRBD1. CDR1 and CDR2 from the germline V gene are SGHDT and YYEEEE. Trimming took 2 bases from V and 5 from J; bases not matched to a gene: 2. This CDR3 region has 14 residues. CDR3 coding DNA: TGTGCCAGCAGCTTCGGGACAGGGAACAATGAGCAGTTCTTC. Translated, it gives CASSFGTGNNEQFF. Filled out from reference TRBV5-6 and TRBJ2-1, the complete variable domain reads DAGVTQSPTHLIKTRGQQVTLRCSPKSGHDTVSWYQQALGQGPQFIFQYYEEEERQRGNFPDRFSGHQFPNYSSELNVNALLLGDSALYLCASSFGTGNNEQFFGPGTRLTVL.

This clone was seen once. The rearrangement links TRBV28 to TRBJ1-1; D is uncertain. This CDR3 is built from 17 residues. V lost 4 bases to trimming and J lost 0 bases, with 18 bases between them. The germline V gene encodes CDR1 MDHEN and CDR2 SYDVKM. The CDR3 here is CASSSIGGFGLNTEAFF. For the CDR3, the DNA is TGTGCCAGCAGTTCGATTGGAGGGTTCGGATTGAACACTGAAGCTTTCTTT.

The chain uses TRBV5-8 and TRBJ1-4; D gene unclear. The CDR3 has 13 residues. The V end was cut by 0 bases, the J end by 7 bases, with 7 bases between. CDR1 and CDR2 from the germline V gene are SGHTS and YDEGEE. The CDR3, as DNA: TGTGCCAGCAGCTTGGTTGGGCCTGAAAAACTGTTTTTT. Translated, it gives CASSLVGPEKLFF. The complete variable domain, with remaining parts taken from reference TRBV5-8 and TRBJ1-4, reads EAGVTQSPTHLIKTRGQQATLRCSPISGHTSVYWYQQALGLGLQFLLWYDEGEERNRGNFPPRFSGRQFPNYSSELNVNALELEDSALYLCASSLVGPEKLFFGSGTQLSVL.